These T cell receptor beta chains were read from a single sample in a study of molecular identifiers for immune sequencing clone quantification. TCRdb analysed the PCR reads with MiXCR anew, one entry per CDR3 protein. The table lists about 640,000 distinct CDR3 sequences, just under 20% of them singletons. Sequenced input: naive CD8+ T cells from blood, with Jurkat cell RNA spiked in. These receptors all come from a human donor in good health. Some libraries in this study had Jurkat cell RNA spiked in. Each CDR3 is given with its conserved first and last residue. Fields, in order: V gene, CDR3 protein.

>TRBV10-2
CASSEGRTTYEQYF
>TRBV9
CASSVSGLTDTQYF
>TRBV27
CASRGPGQPQHF
>TRBV5-3
CASSSWGGDTDTQYF
>TRBV30
CAWSVSGHSPLHF
>TRBV10-2
CASSEVVGGVGTQYF
>TRBV13
CASSVQSRSEQYF
>TRBV20-1
CSAHTSGGETQYF
>TRBV2
CASSYRTHYEQYF
>TRBV7-9
CASSLLQTQETQYF
>TRBV2
CASSEADGSPGYTF
>TRBV12-3/TRBV12-4
CASSPTQQGAFEETQYF
>TRBV9
CASSVEDRASTEAFF
>TRBV20-1
CSVPGEEETQYF
>TRBV12-3/TRBV12-4
CASSPPGGRSNEQYF
>TRBV12-3/TRBV12-4
CASSPGRGESSYNEQFF
>TRBV2
CASSGGLADAYNEQFF
>TRBV12-3/TRBV12-4
CASNHPERGAWNTQYF
>TRBV29-1
CSGKTGMDYEQYF
>TRBV5-1
CASSLYYTGELFF
>TRBV30
CAWGGGITDTQYF
>TRBV9
CASTVQGQSTDTQYF
>TRBV6-2/TRBV6-3
CASSYAERAFF
>TRBV12-3/TRBV12-4
CAIRGTSGEQSTDTQYF
>TRBV19
CASSRFGGSNQPQHF
>TRBV9
CASSVAGTHGETQYF
>TRBV5-5
CASSSQGPGELFF
>TRBV7-9
CGGSLGSTGRQYF